This T cell receptor (beta chain) was observed in a study of shared clonotypes between healthy human individuals. Study-level information: A donor's plate count was three for CD4 naive and three for CD4 memory; CD8 naive had two and CD8 memory one.

The study's findings and limits: Across a few donors, naive CD4 shared around 5%, naive CD8 around 3.8%, memory CD4 more than 2%, memory CD8 roughly 0.37%. Clonotypes shared by all four donors outscored non-shared clonotypes in generation probability.

Germline V gene data show CDR1 as KGHSH and CDR2 as LQKENI. The CDR3 spans 14 residues. V lost 3 bases and J lost 1, with 8 bases in between. A note on this clone: Its cognate antigen is unknown.

Clones were read by immunoSEQ multiplex PCR, and TCRdb kept only the in-frame ones, dropping some. The sample holds 550,000 to 850,000 clones, over 55% seen once. Sequenced sample: memory CD4+ T cells sorted from blood. Subset meaning: CD45RA-negative fraction. The V call is TRBV18, the J call TRBJ2-3; no reliable D call. This receptor was taken from a woman in her twenties or thirties in good health. In nucleotides, the CDR3 is TGTGCCAGCTCACCCTTAAAGGGCACAGATACGCAGTATTTT. Translating gives CASSPLKGTDTQYF.